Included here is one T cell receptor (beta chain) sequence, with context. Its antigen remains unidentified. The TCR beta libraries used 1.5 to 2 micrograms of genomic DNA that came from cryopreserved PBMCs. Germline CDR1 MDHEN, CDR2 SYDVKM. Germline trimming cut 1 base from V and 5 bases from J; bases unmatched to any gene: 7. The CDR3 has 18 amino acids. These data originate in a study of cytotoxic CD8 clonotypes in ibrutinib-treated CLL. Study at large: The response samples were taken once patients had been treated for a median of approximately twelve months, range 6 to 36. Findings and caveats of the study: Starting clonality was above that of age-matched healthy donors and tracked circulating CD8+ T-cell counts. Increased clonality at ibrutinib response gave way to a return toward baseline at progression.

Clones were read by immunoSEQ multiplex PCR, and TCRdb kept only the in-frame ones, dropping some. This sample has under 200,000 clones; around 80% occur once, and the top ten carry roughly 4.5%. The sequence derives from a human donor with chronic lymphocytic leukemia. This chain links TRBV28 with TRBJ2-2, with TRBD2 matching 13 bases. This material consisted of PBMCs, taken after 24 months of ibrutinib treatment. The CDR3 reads CASSLSGLAGVGTGELFF. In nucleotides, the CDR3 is TGTGCCAGCAGTTTATCTGGACTAGCGGGAGTGGGAACCGGGGAGCTGTTTTTT.